These 28 T cell receptor beta chains came from one sample sequenced in a study of T cells in tuberculosis. TCRdb's table, derived via immunoSEQ multiplex PCR, lists solely in-frame clones and lacks some. The repertoire includes 35,000 to 40,000 clones, 90% to 95% of them detected once, and about 12% sits in the top ten. Sequenced sample: PBMCs. The receptors were gathered from a donor aged 10 to 29 with latent tuberculosis or without tuberculosis infection. Some clones in this sample may be carry-over from other donors' samples.

The chain couples TRBV7-8 to TRBJ2-6; no definite D call. The CDR3 totals 16 residues. V was cut by 3 bases and J by 1 base, with 10 bases left in between. Germline V gene lookup returns CDR1 SGHVS and CDR2 FQNEAQ. The CDR3 here is CASSFRLPSGANVLTF. CDR3 nucleotide sequence: TGTGCCAGCAGCTTCAGGTTGCCTTCTGGGGCCAACGTCCTGACTTTC.

The genes are TRBV27 and TRBJ1-5; 7 nucleotides line up with TRBD1. This CDR3 has 15 residues. Germline V gene sequence: CDR1 MNHEY, CDR2 SMNVEV (reference sequence). The trim removed 4 bases at V and 7 bases at J, leaving 10 bases unmatched. The CDR3 protein is CASSSNPGGIQPQHF. The CDR3 DNA sequence: TGTGCCAGCAGTTCCAACCCAGGGGGAATCCAGCCCCAGCATTTT.

The chain couples TRBV6-5 to TRBJ2-1, with TRBD1 identical over 11 bases. The germline V gene has CDR1 MNHEY and CDR2 SVGAGI. This CDR3 has 16 amino acids. V shed 2 bases and J 7 bases; nucleotides not matched to a gene: 7. The CDR3 is CASSYAGQGASNEQFF. CDR3 DNA sequence: TGTGCCAGCAGTTACGCCGGACAGGGGGCCTCAAATGAGCAGTTCTTC.

This chain connects TRBV19 to TRBJ1-5; 10 bases line up with TRBD1. The V gene end was trimmed by 3 bases and the J gene end by 6 bases; junction bases not matched to a gene: 5. The V gene's germline CDR1 is LNHDA and CDR2 SQIVND (reference sequence). This CDR3 is built from 15 residues. CDR3 loop: CASSMYGTGVQPQHF. The CDR3 bases are TGTGCCAGTAGTATGTATGGGACAGGGGTTCAGCCCCAGCATTTT.

The V and J genes are TRBV7-9 and TRBJ2-7; 12 bases fit TRBD1. This CDR3 has 15 residues. V gave up 4 bases and J gave up 3 bases; unmatched junction bases: 4. The germline V gene encodes CDR1 SEHNR and CDR2 FQNEAQ (reference sequence). The CDR3 DNA reads as TGTGCCAGCAGCTCGGGACAGGGGGCAATCTACGAGCAGTACTTC. Protein: CASSSGQGAIYEQYF.

The V and J genes are TRBV7-2 and TRBJ2-5; D gene uncertain. CDR3 length equals 11 residues. Germline assignment: CDR1 SGHTA and CDR2 FQGNSA. Trimming removed 3 bases from V and 5 bases from J, with 4 bases in between. In DNA form, the CDR3 reads TGTGCCAGCAGCTTCGGGGAGACCCAGTACTTC. Translated: CASSFGETQYF.

The gene calls are TRBV27 and TRBJ1-1; the D is unclear. This CDR3 is 13 amino acids long. In germline, CDR1 is MNHEY, CDR2 SMNVEV (reference sequence). Trimming stripped 6 bases from V and 5 bases from J, with 13 bases between. Here the CDR3 reads CASRVLSGTEAFF. In DNA form, the CDR3 reads TGTGCCAGCAGGGTCCTCTCGGGAACTGAAGCTTTCTTT.

This chain connects TRBV2 to TRBJ2-3, with 7 positions matching TRBD1. The CDR3 has 15 amino acids. Unmatched junction bases numbered 11, after V lost 10 bases and J lost 1 base. Germline lookup yields CDR1 SNHLY and CDR2 FYNNEI. In DNA, the CDR3 is TGTGCCACCCAGAGACGAGACAGGGGCACAGATACGCAGTATTTT. It codes for CATQRRDRGTDTQYF.

The rearrangement joins TRBV18 to TRBJ1-1; D is possibly TRBD1 (6 bases). Trimming took off 3 bases at V and 10 bases at J, with 24 bases between the two ends. The CDR3 spans 16 residues. Germline lookup yields CDR1 KGHSH and CDR2 LQKENI. CDR3 nucleotides: TGTGCCAGCTCACCCGATCTAGGAAGGGGGACCCGGGGAGCTTTCTTT. The encoded protein is CASSPDLGRGTRGAFF.

The rearrangement links TRBV27 to TRBJ2-5; TRBD1 might be the D (5 bases). V lost 3 bases and J 5 bases, leaving 10 bases between the germline ends. CDR3 length equals 13 residues. Germline V gene lookup returns CDR1 MNHEY and CDR2 SMNVEV (reference sequence). As DNA, the CDR3 is TGTGCCAGCAGTTTTACAGGAGTGGAGACCCAGTACTTC. This sequence encodes CASSFTGVETQYF.

This clone was found a few times. The chain has TRBV6-1 and TRBJ1-5; possibly TRBD1 for D (5 bases). The V gene lost 7 bases and the J gene lost 4 bases, with 11 bases spanning the gap. CDR3 length equals 13 residues. The germline gives CDR1 MNHNS, CDR2 SASEGT. The CDR3 here is CASTREGNQPQHF. Here the CDR3 DNA reads TGTGCCAGCACCAGGGAGGGAAATCAGCCCCAGCATTTT.

The CDR3 region is CASGSGQGNTGELFF. The CDR3 coding sequence is TGTGCTAGTGGTAGCGGACAGGGGAACACCGGGGAGCTGTTTTTT. This chain uses TRBV12-5 with TRBJ2-2, with TRBD1 matching over 8 bases. This CDR3 has 15 residues. Germline lookup yields CDR1 LGHNT and CDR2 FRNRAP. V gave up 5 bases and J gave up 1 base; unmatched junction bases: 3.

The CDR3 sequence: CASSLAGADRGYTF. The CDR3 nucleotides read TGTGCCAGCAGCTTAGCGGGGGCGGACCGCGGCTACACCTTC. The chain couples TRBV7-2 to TRBJ1-2; tentatively, D is TRBD1 (6 bases). The V gene lost 0 bases and the J gene lost 8 bases, with 13 bases spanning the gap. CDR1 is SGHTA and CDR2 is FQGNSA in the germline V gene. This CDR3 has 14 amino acids.

The CDR3 protein is CASTMNPSANNEQFF. In nucleotides, the CDR3 is TGCGCCAGCACCATGAATCCCTCAGCGAACAATGAGCAGTTCTTC. The rearrangement links TRBV5-1 to TRBJ2-1; D not resolved. Germline V gives CDR1 SGHRS, CDR2 YFSETQ. This CDR3 contains 15 residues. The V end lost 6 bases, the J end lost 5 bases, and 18 bases lay between the germline ends.

The chain has TRBV4-1 and TRBJ2-2; D is unclear. Looked up from germline, CDR1 is MGHRA and CDR2 is YSYEKL. V lost 0 bases and J lost 1, with 9 bases in between. This CDR3 is built from 16 residues. The CDR3 nucleotides read TGCGCCAGCAGCCAAGAAGGCGGCGAGAACACCGGGGAGCTGTTTTTT. Protein sequence: CASSQEGGENTGELFF.

The chain carries TRBV19 and TRBJ1-6; 9 bases are shared with TRBD1. This CDR3 is 16 amino acids long. Germline V gives CDR1 LNHDA, CDR2 SQIVND (reference sequence). J gave up 0 bases and V 6 bases, and 3 bases lay outside the gene matches. Here the CDR3 reads CASSTTGGSYNSPLHF. CDR3 bases: TGTGCCAGTAGCACGACAGGGGGCTCCTATAATTCACCCCTCCACTTT.

This sequence joins TRBV2 and TRBJ2-3; 8 bases align to TRBD2. Per the germline V gene, CDR1 is SNHLY and CDR2 is FYNNEI. Trimming at V came to 11 bases and at J to 4 bases, leaving 11 bases not matched to a gene. The CDR3 sequence is 14 residues long. This chain's CDR3 is CAGGRGGLADTQYF. For the CDR3, the DNA is TGTGCCGGGGGCCGGGGGGGCCTCGCAGATACGCAGTATTTT.

This clone appeared once. The gene calls are TRBV29-1 and TRBJ1-1, with 12 bases aligning to TRBD1. The CDR3 extends over 15 amino acids. Trimming removed 6 bases from V and 1 base from J; junction bases left unmatched: 6. CDR1 is SQVTM, CDR2 ANQGSEA, per germline. The chain's CDR3 is CSVAGTGGANTEAFF. The CDR3 DNA is TGCAGCGTAGCCGGGACAGGGGGCGCGAACACTGAAGCTTTCTTT.

The chain recombines TRBV30 with TRBJ1-2; tentative D call: TRBD1 (6 bases). CDR1 is GTSNPN and CDR2 is SVGIG in the germline V gene (reference sequence). The CDR3 has 15 amino acids. V was trimmed by 8 bases and J by 4 bases, leaving 23 bases between them. This chain's CDR3 is CAPTFHRVYGYGYTF. CDR3 in DNA: TGTGCCCCTACGTTCCACAGGGTATACGGCTATGGCTACACCTTC.

This chain uses TRBV11-2 with TRBJ2-2; TRBD1 matches at 11 bases. V dropped 5 bases and J dropped 6; count of bases not matched to a gene: 8. The V gene's germline CDR1 is SGHAT and CDR2 FQNNGV. CDR3 size: 16 residues. CDR3 amino acids: CASSTQGTGGAGELFF. CDR3 bases: TGTGCCAGCAGCACACAAGGGACAGGGGGAGCCGGGGAGCTGTTTTTT.

V and J are TRBV19 and TRBJ1-6; no firm D call. V was trimmed by 1 base and J by 7 bases, leaving 11 bases between them. This CDR3 comprises 15 residues. Germline assignment: CDR1 LNHDA and CDR2 SQIVND (reference sequence). CDR3 residues: CASSIGASGNSPLHF. CDR3 DNA: TGTGCCAGTAGTATAGGGGCCAGCGGAAATTCACCCCTCCACTTT.

V gene TRBV18 combines with J gene TRBJ1-2; possible D gene TRBD1, 6 bases. The length of the CDR3 is 14 residues. Germline values: CDR1 KGHSH, CDR2 LQKENI. V gave up 0 bases and J gave up 6 bases, with 11 bases separating them. The CDR3 protein is CASSPPITGNGYTF. CDR3 in DNA: TGTGCCAGCTCACCACCTATAACAGGGAATGGCTACACCTTC.

This chain uses TRBV18 with TRBJ2-5, with 8 bases identical to TRBD2. J gave up 4 bases and V 6 bases, and 10 bases lay outside the gene matches. CDR3 length equals 15 residues. CDR1 and CDR2 (germline): KGHSH, LQKENI. CDR3 in DNA: TGTGCCAGCTCTCGTAGCGGGGTCCCCTCAGAGACCCAGTACTTC. Its protein product is CASSRSGVPSETQYF. Combining the CDR3 with reference TRBV18 and TRBJ2-5 gives the whole variable domain NAGVMQNPRHLVRRRGQEARLRCSPMKGHSHVYWYRQLPEEGLKFMVYLQKENIIDESGMPKERFSAEFPKEGPSILRIQQVVRGDSAAYFCASSRSGVPSETQYFGPGTRLLVL.

The gene calls are TRBV5-1 and TRBJ2-7, with 10 positions matching TRBD2. V trimming: 4 bases; J trimming: 0 bases; junction bases outside the gene matches: 1. The CDR3 spans 14 residues. Germline lookup yields CDR1 SGHRS and CDR2 YFSETQ. Here the CDR3 reads CASSPSGGSYEQYF. CDR3 bases: TGCGCCAGCAGCCCTAGCGGGGGCTCCTACGAGCAGTACTTC.

The V and J genes are TRBV19 and TRBJ1-1; 8 positions agree with TRBD1. V shed 6 bases and J 3 bases; nucleotides not matched to a gene: 9. From germline, CDR1 is LNHDA and CDR2 SQIVND (reference sequence). CDR3 size: 15 residues. The DNA of the CDR3 is TGTGCCAGTAGACCCGAACAGGGGGTTCACACTGAAGCTTTCTTT. Its translation is CASRPEQGVHTEAFF. Full variable domain (outside the CDR3, taken from reference TRBV19 and TRBJ1-1): DGGITQSPKYLFRKEGQNVTLSCEQNLNHDAMYWYRQDPGQGLRLIYYSQIVNDFQKGDIAEGYSVSREKKESFPLTVTSAQKNPTAFYLCASRPEQGVHTEAFFGQGTRLTVV.

The rearrangement uses TRBV2 and TRBJ2-2; TRBD1 is a possible D gene (6 bases). The germline V and J ends were trimmed by 6 bases and 6 bases, with 14 bases remaining between them. The CDR3 runs 14 residues. The V gene's germline CDR1 is SNHLY and CDR2 FYNNEI. CDR3 in DNA: TGTGCCAGCAGCGAGACAGGAAGGGCCGGGGAGCTGTTTTTT. This sequence encodes CASSETGRAGELFF.

CDR3 sequence: CASSRRTSGSYNEQFF. DNA for the CDR3: TGTGCCAGCTCACGACGGACTAGCGGCTCCTACAATGAGCAGTTCTTC. The chain combines TRBV18 with TRBJ2-1, with 10 bases that match TRBD2. The junction had 3 bases not matched to a gene; V was cut back by 4 bases and J by 0 bases. The CDR3 spans 16 residues. Germline CDR1 reads KGHSH; CDR2 reads LQKENI.

The chain links TRBV19 to TRBJ1-2; TRBD1 matches at 8 bases. V gave up 3 bases and J gave up 6 bases; unmatched junction bases: 15. Germline CDR1 and CDR2: LNHDA and SQIVND (reference sequence). CDR3 length equals 17 residues. Written as DNA, the CDR3 is TGTGCCAGTAGTATTAATGGGGCACCAGGACAGGGAGATGGCTACACCTTC. It yields the protein CASSINGAPGQGDGYTF.